Below are 26 T cell receptor beta chains sequenced from a single sample in a study of blood T cell repertoires in COVID-19. Produced via immunoSEQ multiplex PCR; TCRdb's table is partial and in-frame only. The repertoire includes 65,000 to 90,000 clones, over 80% of them detected once, and roughly 2.5% sits in the top ten. Sequenced material: peripheral blood. Receptor source: a man older than 75 with active or convalescent COVID-19.

This clone has only a few counts. The chain is built from TRBV7-2 and TRBJ2-2; TRBD1 matches 7 bases. The CDR3 has 16 residues. Germline assignment: CDR1 SGHTA and CDR2 FQGNSA. V dropped 4 bases and J dropped 0; count of bases not matched to a gene: 5. CDR3 sequence reads: CASSSMTGSNTGELFF. DNA of the CDR3: TGTGCCAGCAGCTCAATGACAGGGTCGAACACCGGGGAGCTGTTTTTT.

This chain connects TRBV5-1 to TRBJ1-4, with 9 nucleotides matching TRBD1. The ends lost 4 bases at V and 0 bases at J; junction bases unmatched: 7. The CDR3 is 17 residues long. The V gene's germline CDR1 is SGHRS and CDR2 YFSETQ. The CDR3 DNA reads TGCGCCAGCAGCCCCGGACAGGGGCAGACAACTAATGAAAAACTGTTTTTT. Protein sequence: CASSPGQGQTTNEKLFF.

This clone was detected once. The chain recombines TRBV11-3 with TRBJ2-7, with 11 nucleotides matching TRBD2. V shed 3 bases, J shed 0 bases, and the junction held 13 bases outside the gene matches. Germline CDR1 reads SGHNT; CDR2 reads YENEEA. The CDR3 is made up of 19 amino acids. CDR3 residues: CASSFKRTGLAVLSYEQYF. CDR3 bases: TGTGCCAGCAGCTTCAAAAGGACGGGACTAGCGGTTCTCTCCTACGAGCAGTACTTC.

The V gene is TRBV19, the J gene TRBJ1-6; TRBD1 matches 9 bases. This CDR3 comprises 14 residues. The J segment lost 8 bases and the V segment lost 5 bases, leaving 4 bases of the junction unmatched. Germline lookup yields CDR1 LNHDA and CDR2 SQIVND (reference sequence). CDR3 coding DNA: TGTGCCAGTAGTGTGACAGGGGGGGATTCACCCCTCCACTTT. Its translation is CASSVTGGDSPLHF.

This clone was seen once. J is TRBJ2-1 and V is TRBV3-1 (or the pseudogene TRBV3-2); 13 bases line up with TRBD2. This CDR3 is 19 amino acids long. Germline CDR1 and CDR2: LGHDT and YNNKEL (reference sequence). V trimming: 2 bases; J trimming: 0 bases; junction bases outside the gene matches: 7. The CDR3 loop is CASSQKLAGGGSSYNEQFF. CDR3 DNA sequence: TGTGCCAGCAGCCAAAAACTAGCGGGAGGGGGCTCCTCCTACAATGAGCAGTTCTTC.

Written as DNA, the CDR3 is TGTGCCAGCAGCCAAGAGACTGGCGACCCCTACGAGCAGTACTTC. Translation: CASSQETGDPYEQYF. The chain has TRBV3-1 (or the pseudogene TRBV3-2) and TRBJ2-7; D gene unclear. The CDR3 contains 15 residues. Germline values: CDR1 LGHDT, CDR2 YNNKEL (reference sequence). Trimming pared 0 bases from V and 2 bases from J, leaving 11 bases between.

This CDR3 reads CASTSVNSGNTIYF. CDR3 DNA sequence: TGTGCCAGCACTTCAGTGAACTCTGGAAACACCATATATTTT. The chain has TRBV6-6 and TRBJ1-3; D uncertain. Looked up from germline, CDR1 is MNHNY and CDR2 is SVGAGI (reference sequence). Trimming cost V 7 bases and J 0 bases, with 10 bases left between them. There are 14 residues in the CDR3.

The V gene is TRBV29-1, the J gene TRBJ1-1; weak D call: TRBD1 (6 bases). The V and J ends lost 7 bases and 1 base respectively, with 16 bases between them. The germline CDR1 and CDR2 sequences are SQVTM and ANQGSEA. This CDR3 region has 14 residues. DNA for the CDR3: TGCAGCGGCAGACAGGCCTCACAGAACACTGAAGCTTTCTTT. It encodes CSGRQASQNTEAFF.

In DNA form, the CDR3 reads TGTGCCAGTAGTGCCTCGACTAGCGGTTCCTACGAGCAGTACTTC. This gives the protein CASSASTSGSYEQYF. The V gene is TRBV19, the J gene TRBJ2-7; TRBD2 agrees at 9 bases. The length of the CDR3 is 15 residues. The junction had 6 bases not matched to a gene; V was cut back by 5 bases and J by 1 base. Germline CDR1 reads LNHDA; CDR2 reads SQIVND (reference sequence). The full variable domain, completed using reference TRBV19 and TRBJ2-7, is DGGITQSPKYLFRKEGQNVTLSCEQNLNHDAMYWYRQDPGQGLRLIYYSQIVNDFQKGDIAEGYSVSREKKESFPLTVTSAQKNPTAFYLCASSASTSGSYEQYFGPGTRLTVT.

V and J are TRBV6-2 or TRBV6-3 and TRBJ1-5; 8 bases agree with TRBD1. The CDR3 extends over 17 amino acids. Trimming cost V 4 bases and J 2 bases; bases outside gene matches: 10. The germline V gene has CDR1 MNHEY and CDR2 SVGEGT. The CDR3 loop is CASSFYPGQGGNQPQHF. DNA for the CDR3: TGTGCCAGCAGTTTCTACCCCGGACAGGGCGGCAATCAGCCCCAGCATTTT.

A few counts support this clone. The chain carries TRBV5-1 and TRBJ2-1, with 12 bases identical to TRBD2. The CDR3 runs to 18 residues. V lost 2 bases and J lost 0; bases outside the gene matches: 6. The germline V gene has CDR1 SGHRS and CDR2 YFSETQ. For the CDR3, the DNA is TGCGCCAGCAGCTTTGGGACTAGCGGGTCGAGCTCCTACAATGAGCAGTTCTTC. Protein product: CASSFGTSGSSSYNEQFF.

The CDR3 spells CASSLGTGELTQYF. The CDR3 region has the DNA TGTGCCAGCAGCTTGGGGACAGGGGAATTGACCCAGTACTTC. V gene TRBV5-4 combines with J gene TRBJ2-5; TRBD1 agrees at 9 bases. Germline values: CDR1 SGHNT, CDR2 YYREEE (reference sequence). The CDR3 sequence is 14 residues long. Unmatched junction bases numbered 4, after V lost 0 bases and J lost 7 bases.

V usage is TRBV6-5 and J usage is TRBJ2-7; D might be TRBD2 (5 bases). The CDR3 consists of 16 residues. V was clipped by 0 bases and J by 0 bases, with 12 bases between them. In germline, CDR1 is MNHEY, CDR2 SVGAGI. The CDR3 sequence: CASSYSWGGSSYEQYF. DNA for the CDR3: TGTGCCAGCAGTTACTCCTGGGGTGGGAGCTCCTACGAGCAGTACTTC.

In its sample, this clone was seen a few times. The chain is built from TRBV29-1 and TRBJ1-4; D gene uncertain. The CDR3 totals 13 residues. V was trimmed by 3 bases and J by 7 bases, leaving 12 bases between them. Germline V gene data show CDR1 as SQVTM and CDR2 as ANQGSEA. In DNA, the CDR3 is TGCAGCGTTGATTCTTCGGGGAGTGAAAAACTGTTTTTT. It encodes CSVDSSGSEKLFF.

The gene calls are TRBV27 and TRBJ2-5; 8 bases are shared with TRBD1. The length of the CDR3 is 15 residues. Germline trimming cut 3 bases from V and 5 bases from J; bases unmatched to any gene: 8. CDR1 and CDR2 (germline): MNHEY, SMNVEV (reference sequence). The CDR3 nucleotides are TGTGCCAGCAGTTTTACGGGGACAGGAGGGGAGACCCAGTACTTC. Translating it yields CASSFTGTGGETQYF.

The genes are TRBV23-1 and TRBJ1-1, with D possibly TRBD1 on 5 matching bases. TRBV23-1 is an open reading frame whose function is uncertain. The CDR3 extends over 17 amino acids. V was cut by 0 bases and J by 0 bases, with 14 bases left in between. DNA for the CDR3: TGCGCCAGCAGTCAATCTAAAGACAGTCGGATGAACACTGAAGCTTTCTTT. Amino acid sequence: CASSQSKDSRMNTEAFF.

This chain uses TRBV6-6 with TRBJ2-1; 9 bases map to TRBD1. The V segment lost 6 bases and the J segment 6 bases; nucleotides outside the gene matches: 0. The CDR3 runs 12 residues. CDR1 is MNHNY, CDR2 SVGAGI, per germline (reference sequence). The CDR3 DNA follows: TGTGCCAGCAGGACAGGGGGCAATGAGCAGTTCTTC. Its protein is CASRTGGNEQFF.

The J gene is TRBJ2-5, the V gene TRBV2; D not certain. Trimming removed 7 bases from V and 3 bases from J, with 15 bases in between. The V gene's germline CDR1 is SNHLY and CDR2 FYNNEI. The CDR3 runs to 14 residues. The CDR3 coding sequence is TGTGCCAGCACAGAAAGTAGCCGAAAAGAGACCCAGTACTTC. It specifies CASTESSRKETQYF.

This chain joins TRBV6-5 and TRBJ2-7; 7 bases are a match to TRBD1. The length of the CDR3 is 14 residues. Germline-derived CDR1 and CDR2 are MNHEY and SVGAGI. Trimming removed 2 bases from V and 6 bases from J; junction bases left unmatched: 7. The chain's CDR3 is CASSYRTGALEQYF. Written as DNA, the CDR3 is TGTGCCAGCAGTTACCGGACAGGAGCCCTCGAGCAGTACTTC.

This rearrangement joins TRBV10-3 to TRBJ1-4, with D hard to call. In germline, CDR1 is ENHRY, CDR2 SYGVKD. This CDR3 is built from 13 residues. V dropped 6 bases and J dropped 7 bases, with 12 bases sitting between them. The CDR3 DNA reads TGTGCCATCAGAAGGGAAGCGGGTGAAAAACTGTTTTTT. Translation gives CAIRREAGEKLFF.

V gene TRBV5-1 combines with J gene TRBJ1-6; weak D call: TRBD1 (6 bases). Trimming left V 0 bases short and J 6 bases short, with 10 bases between. Per the germline V gene, CDR1 is SGHRS and CDR2 is YFSETQ. The CDR3 spans 15 residues. The chain's CDR3 is CASSLVGQFNSPLHF. In nucleotides, the CDR3 is TGCGCCAGCAGCTTGGTTGGACAGTTTAATTCACCCCTCCACTTT.

V is TRBV11-2 and J is TRBJ1-1; D remains ambiguous. Germline V gene data show CDR1 as SGHAT and CDR2 as FQNNGV. The CDR3 runs 13 residues. V was shortened by 5 bases and J by 5 bases, with 12 bases between the two germline ends. CDR3 sequence reads: CASSRPRKTEAFF. CDR3 nucleotides: TGTGCCAGCAGCCGTCCCAGAAAAACTGAAGCTTTCTTT. Drawing the rest from reference TRBV11-2 and TRBJ1-1, the complete variable domain is EAGVAQSPRYKIIEKRQSVAFWCNPISGHATLYWYQQILGQGPKLLIQFQNNGVVDDSQLPKDRFSAERLKGVDSTLKIQPAKLEDSAVYLCASSRPRKTEAFFGQGTRLTVV.

This clone has just one count. The chain has TRBV7-2 and TRBJ1-1; D remains ambiguous. Germline CDR1 and CDR2: SGHTA and FQGNSA. The ends were cut back, 5 bases at V and 0 bases at J, with 7 bases in the middle. The CDR3 is 13 residues long. The CDR3: CASSLRMNTEAFF. Here the CDR3 DNA reads TGTGCCAGCAGCCTGAGAATGAACACTGAAGCTTTCTTT.

The sample holds one count of this clone. The V gene is TRBV30, the J gene TRBJ1-6; 8 bases are a match to TRBD1. The trim removed 0 bases at V and 9 bases at J, leaving 7 bases unmatched. The CDR3 is made up of 15 amino acids. Germline values: CDR1 GTSNPN, CDR2 SVGIG (reference sequence). Here the CDR3 DNA reads TGTGCCTGGAGTGTACCCCCCAGGGGGCCTTCACCCCTCCACTTT. The encoded protein is CAWSVPPRGPSPLHF.

This clone showed up just once. V gene TRBV7-2 combines with J gene TRBJ1-1; perhaps TRBD1 as D (6 bases). The CDR3 has 14 residues. Germline V lookup: CDR1 SGHTA, CDR2 FQGNSA. Trimming took off 4 bases at V and 0 bases at J, with 9 bases between the two ends. The CDR3: CASSSGVLNTEAFF. In DNA form, the CDR3 reads TGTGCCAGCAGCTCAGGGGTGTTGAACACTGAAGCTTTCTTT.

The CDR3, as DNA: TGTGCCAGCAGTGAAGGGTCACAGGGGGTCTATGGCTACACCTTC. This translates into CASSEGSQGVYGYTF. This chain connects TRBV2 to TRBJ1-2; 8 nucleotides line up with TRBD1. Germline V lookup: CDR1 SNHLY, CDR2 FYNNEI. The ends lost 1 base at V and 4 bases at J; junction bases unmatched: 5. This CDR3 has 15 amino acids.